The 4 T cell receptor beta chains in this list originate from one sample, sequenced in a study of human T cells and chemical hapten exposure. MiXCR was run by TCRdb on the RACE reads, yielding one entry per CDR3 protein. In the table there are about 51,000 distinct CDR3 sequences, approximately 9.8% of which are singletons. Noted time point: pre-sensitization, week 0. Treatment denoted: therapeutic diphenylcyclopropenone sensitization with weekly scalp DPC. The sequences come from whole blood, collected in connection with sensitization to the hapten diphenylcyclopropenone (DPC). The receptor set was obtained from a woman in her forties with alopecia areata. Some clones in this sample may be carry-over from other donors' samples.

Ten or more counts support this clonotype. The V and J genes are TRBV7-9 and TRBJ2-2, with unresolved D. The CDR3 runs to 15 residues. Germline CDR1 and CDR2: SEHNR and FQNEAQ (reference sequence). Trimming left V 1 base short and J 2 bases short, with 8 bases between. For the CDR3, the DNA is TGTGCCAGCAGCTTAGGGCTAGAAAACACCGGGGAGCTGTTTTTT. It yields the protein CASSLGLENTGELFF.

This clonotype was seen ten or more times. The rearrangement links TRBV20-1 to TRBJ1-1; a possible D gene is TRBD1 (5 bases). CDR1 is DFQATT, CDR2 SNEGSKA, per germline (reference sequence). The length of the CDR3 is 13 residues. V was shortened by 0 bases and J by 6 bases, with 11 bases between the two germline ends. CDR3 DNA sequence: TGCAGTGCTAGAGACAGGGATACCGCTGAAGCTTTCTTT. It specifies CSARDRDTAEAFF.

This clonotype was seen more than once but under ten times. The V gene is TRBV19, the J gene TRBJ2-3; D remains unclear. Trimming pared 6 bases from V and 4 bases from J, leaving 17 bases between. The CDR3 consists of 15 residues. Per the germline V gene, CDR1 is LNHDA and CDR2 is SQIVND (reference sequence). As DNA, the CDR3 is TGTGCCAGTAGGTCGGGCAACCCTGGGGCAGATACGCAGTATTTT. Translated: CASRSGNPGADTQYF.

The table lists this clonotype with many counts. The chain couples TRBV21-1 to TRBJ2-6. TRBV21-1 is a listed pseudogene. This CDR3 has 15 amino acids. The CDR3 loop reads CASSTEFSGANVLTF. The CDR3 coding sequence is TGTGCCAGCAGCACCGAGTTCTCTGGGGCCAACGTCCTGACTTTC.